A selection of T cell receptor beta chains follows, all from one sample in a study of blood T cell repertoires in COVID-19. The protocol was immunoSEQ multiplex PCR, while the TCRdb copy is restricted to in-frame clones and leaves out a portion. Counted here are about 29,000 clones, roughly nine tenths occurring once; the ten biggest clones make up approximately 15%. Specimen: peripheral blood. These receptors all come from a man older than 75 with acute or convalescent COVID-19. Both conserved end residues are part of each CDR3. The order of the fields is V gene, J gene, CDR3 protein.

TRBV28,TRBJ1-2,CASSYRGRNYGYTF
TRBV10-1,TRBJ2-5,CASSERTGAVGETQYF
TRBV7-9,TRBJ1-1,CASSLVAGGRFDTEAFF
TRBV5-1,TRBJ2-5,CASSSLGLAGTEGTQYF
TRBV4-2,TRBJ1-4,CASSLRQAEVNEKLFF
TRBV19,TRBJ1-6,CASTLGSSPLHF
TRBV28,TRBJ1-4,CASSETGVREKLFF
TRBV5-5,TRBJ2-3,CASDRGDTDTQYF
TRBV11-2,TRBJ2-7,CASSLVSTGVGEQYF
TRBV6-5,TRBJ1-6,CASRWGGDSPLHF
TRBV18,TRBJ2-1,CASSPNYNEQFF
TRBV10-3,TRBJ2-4,CAISGSDRGLGNIQYF
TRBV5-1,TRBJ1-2,CASSQQGEGYTF
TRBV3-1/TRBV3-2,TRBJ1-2,CASSQVDYGYTF
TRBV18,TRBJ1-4,CASSQRGNTNEKLFF
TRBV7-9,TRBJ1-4,CASSSTGGTNEKLFF
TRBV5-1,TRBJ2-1,CASSVSGGRQYNEQFF
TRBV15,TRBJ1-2,CATSRGKGQMYGYTF
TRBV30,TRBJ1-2,CAWSVGGGEGYTF
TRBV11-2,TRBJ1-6,CASSARTTDRQSYNSPLHF
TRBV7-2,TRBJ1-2,CASSPGTGVSGYTF
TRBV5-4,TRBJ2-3,CASSLAGGGGDTQYF
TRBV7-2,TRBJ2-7,CAIGARDKRTYEQYF
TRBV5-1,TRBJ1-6,CASSLEGGSSYNSPLHF
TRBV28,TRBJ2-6,CASSSHSSGANVLTF
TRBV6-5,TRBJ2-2,CASKYRADTGELFF
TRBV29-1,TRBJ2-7,CSVGEAYEQYF
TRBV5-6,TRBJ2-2,CASSFSGQWFTGELFF
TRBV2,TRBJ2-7,CASRNRDRVFEQYF
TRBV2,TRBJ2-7,CASRRQGGPYEQYF
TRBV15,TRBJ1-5,CATSRDREPNQPQHF
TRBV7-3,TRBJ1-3,CASSKTGPSFSGNTIYF
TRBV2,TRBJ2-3,CASSEFMVGTTVTDTQYF
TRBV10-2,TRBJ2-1,CASREGGEAGNEQFF
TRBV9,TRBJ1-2,CASSVGSYGYTF
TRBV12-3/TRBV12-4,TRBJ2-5,CASSLAETQYF
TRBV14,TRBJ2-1,CASTPKTGSSYNEQFF
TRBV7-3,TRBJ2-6,CASIDLGSSGANVLTF
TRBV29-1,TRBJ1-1,CSAWVGLNTEAFF
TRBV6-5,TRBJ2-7,CASRPGTPYEQYF
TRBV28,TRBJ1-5,CASSLRGLDRGHREPQHF
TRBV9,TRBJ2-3,CASSVGARGSDTQYF
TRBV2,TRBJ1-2,CASSEGGGIGYGYTF
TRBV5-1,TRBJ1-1,CASSLAGTGDTEAFF
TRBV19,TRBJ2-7,CASSIGPGNEQYF
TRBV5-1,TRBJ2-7,CASRRVAGDYEQYF
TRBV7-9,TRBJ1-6,CASSLVGGRDNSPLHF
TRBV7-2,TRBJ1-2,CASSSGTGSNYGYTF
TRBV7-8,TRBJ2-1,CASSNTGVTYNEQFF
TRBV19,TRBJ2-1,CASARTRSSYNEQFF
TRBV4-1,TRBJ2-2,CASSQDLGQGNTGELFF